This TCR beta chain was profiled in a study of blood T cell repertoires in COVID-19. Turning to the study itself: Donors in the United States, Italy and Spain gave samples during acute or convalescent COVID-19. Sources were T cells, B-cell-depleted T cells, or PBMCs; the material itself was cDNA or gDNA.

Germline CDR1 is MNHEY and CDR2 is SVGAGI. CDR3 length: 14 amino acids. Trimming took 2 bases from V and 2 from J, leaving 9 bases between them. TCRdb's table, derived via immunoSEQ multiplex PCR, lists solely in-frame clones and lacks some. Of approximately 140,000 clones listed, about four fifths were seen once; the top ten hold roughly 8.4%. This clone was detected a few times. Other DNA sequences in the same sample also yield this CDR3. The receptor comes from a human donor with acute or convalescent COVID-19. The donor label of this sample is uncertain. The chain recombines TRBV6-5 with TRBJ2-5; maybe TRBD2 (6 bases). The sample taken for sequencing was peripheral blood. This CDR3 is CASSYGGTQETQYF. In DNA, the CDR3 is TGTGCCAGCAGTTACGGCGGGACGCAAGAGACCCAGTACTTC.